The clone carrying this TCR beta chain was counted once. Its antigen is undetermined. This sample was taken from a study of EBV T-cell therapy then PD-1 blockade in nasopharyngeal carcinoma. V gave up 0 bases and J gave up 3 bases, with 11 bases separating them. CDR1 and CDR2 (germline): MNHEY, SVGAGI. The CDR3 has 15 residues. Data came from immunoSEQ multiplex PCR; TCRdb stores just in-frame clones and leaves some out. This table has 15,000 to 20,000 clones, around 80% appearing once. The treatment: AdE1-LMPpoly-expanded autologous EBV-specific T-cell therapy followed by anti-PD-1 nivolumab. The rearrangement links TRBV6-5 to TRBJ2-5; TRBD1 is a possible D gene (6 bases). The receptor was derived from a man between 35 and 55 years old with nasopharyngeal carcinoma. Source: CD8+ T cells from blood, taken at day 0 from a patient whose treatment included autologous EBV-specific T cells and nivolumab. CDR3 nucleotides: TGTGCCAGCAGTTACTCTTGGGGGCCCAAAGAGACCCAGTACTTC. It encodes CASSYSWGPKETQYF.